Here is one T cell receptor (beta chain) with its context. This record comes from a study of blood T cell repertoires in COVID-19. What the recovered Cohort 3 donors had was two negative PCRs, clearance, or symptom resolution. Assay used: immunoSEQ multiplex PCR; TCRdb lists only in-frame clones, some missing. The table includes a few hundred thousand clones, about 87% detected once. The CDR3 is 15 amino acids. The J segment lost 2 bases and the V segment lost 5 bases, leaving 10 bases of the junction unmatched. Germline assignment: CDR1 GTSNPN and CDR2 SVGIG (reference sequence). This chain connects TRBV30 to TRBJ2-5, with 8 bases lining up with TRBD1. The sequence was collected from a woman aged 45-65 years who had recovered from COVID-19. The sequenced sample was PBMCs or T cells enriched from blood (not recorded which). The CDR3, as DNA: TGTGCCTGGGGAACTGGGACAGGACTACAAGAGACCCAGTACTTC. It yields the protein CAWGTGTGLQETQYF.